The following is a TCR beta chain sequence with its context. In germline, CDR1 is KGHSH, CDR2 LQKENI. The V gene lost 4 bases and the J gene lost 3 bases, with 25 bases spanning the gap. The CDR3 loop spans 18 amino acids. TCRdb keeps only in-frame clones here, not all; method: immunoSEQ multiplex PCR. The table has roughly 100,000 clones, roughly 95% seen once. This record belongs to a study of technical replicates of blood from a handful of donors. The receptor's source is a human donor in good health. Input material: T cells isolated from PBMCs. The rearrangement links TRBV18 to TRBJ2-7; maybe TRBD2 (5 bases). This CDR3 reads CASSLRRSGDREFYEQYF. The CDR3 bases are TGTGCCAGCTCACTGAGAAGGAGCGGCGATCGGGAATTCTACGAGCAGTACTTC. The complete variable domain, with remaining parts taken from reference TRBV18 and TRBJ2-7, reads NAGVMQNPRHLVRRRGQEARLRCSPMKGHSHVYWYRQLPEEGLKFMVYLQKENIIDESGMPKERFSAEFPKEGPSILRIQQVVRGDSAAYFCASSLRRSGDREFYEQYFGPGTRLTVT.